This T cell receptor (beta chain) is from a study of blood T cell repertoires in COVID-19. Study background: COVID-19 samples collected from the United States, Italy and Spain covered acute and convalescent phases. In each case, the material was cDNA or gDNA derived from T cells, B-cell-depleted T cells, or PBMCs.

Original analysis: Reference gene primer amplification gave nucleated cell count estimates. The protocol was immunoSEQ multiplex PCR, while the TCRdb copy is restricted to in-frame clones and leaves out a portion. V, J and clone size were drawn from that table, and D and trimming were deduced from the DNA. Of 350,000 to 550,000 clones in the sample, about 89% were seen once. CDR3 length: 12 amino acids. V was pared by 5 bases and J by 11 bases, with 13 bases between. Germline CDR1 SGHAT, CDR2 FQNNGV. The chain links TRBV11-2 to TRBJ1-3, with D perhaps TRBD1 (5 bases). The receptor was isolated from a woman in her 30s with acute or convalescent COVID-19. The sequenced sample consisted of peripheral blood. This CDR3 is CASSPQGLAIYF. Here the CDR3 DNA reads TGTGCCAGCAGCCCCCAGGGACTTGCCATATATTTT.